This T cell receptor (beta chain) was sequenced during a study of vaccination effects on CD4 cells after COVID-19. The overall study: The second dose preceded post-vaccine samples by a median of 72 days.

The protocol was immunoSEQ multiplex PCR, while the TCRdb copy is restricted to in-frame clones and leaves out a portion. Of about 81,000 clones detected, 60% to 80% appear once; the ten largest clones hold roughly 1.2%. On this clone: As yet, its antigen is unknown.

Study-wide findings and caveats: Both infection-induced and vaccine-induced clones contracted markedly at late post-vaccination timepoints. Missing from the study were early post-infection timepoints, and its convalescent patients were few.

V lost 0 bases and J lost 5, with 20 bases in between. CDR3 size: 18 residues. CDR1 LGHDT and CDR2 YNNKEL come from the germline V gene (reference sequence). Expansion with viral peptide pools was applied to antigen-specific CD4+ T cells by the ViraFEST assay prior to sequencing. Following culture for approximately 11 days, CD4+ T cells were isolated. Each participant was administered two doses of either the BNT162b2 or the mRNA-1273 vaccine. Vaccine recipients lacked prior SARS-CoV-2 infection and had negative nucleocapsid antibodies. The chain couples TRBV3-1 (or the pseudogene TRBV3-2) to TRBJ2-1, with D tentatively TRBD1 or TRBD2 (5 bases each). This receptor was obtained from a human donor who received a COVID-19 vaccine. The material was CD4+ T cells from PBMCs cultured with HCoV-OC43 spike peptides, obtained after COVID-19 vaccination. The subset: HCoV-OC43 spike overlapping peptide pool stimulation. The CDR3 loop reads CASSQDQGAPRVDNEQFF. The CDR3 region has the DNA TGTGCCAGCAGCCAAGATCAGGGAGCTCCCCGGGTCGACAATGAGCAGTTCTTC.